This TCR beta chain comes out of a study of T-cell memory formation after mild COVID-19 (TCRdb year 2021). As for the study more broadly: Most TCR sequence clusters were specific to one of the two donors. In two donors, T-cell clones that expanded and contracted after mild COVID-19 were followed by sequencing TCRalpha and TCRbeta repertoires longitudinally. The cohort comprised two young, previously healthy adult volunteers, one female and one male.

According to the germline V gene (reference sequence), CDR1 reads LNHDA and CDR2 reads SQIVND. Trimming leaves V shorter by 1 base and J shorter by 4 bases, with the junction holding 7 bases beyond the gene matches. From the cysteine up to the phenylalanine, the CDR3 has a length of 16 residues. CDR3 DNA is the only sequence kept; it has 48 bases, read in frame from the first base. PBMCs were isolated by Ficoll-Paque density gradient centrifugation. TCRdb names Illumina NovaSeq 6000 as the instrument used. Using 5'RACE with constant-segment primers, TCRalpha and TCRbeta cDNA libraries were constructed, with sample barcodes and unique molecular identifiers added in the process. RNA was extracted from every sample with Trizol reagent. Library amplification was performed in two PCR steps, and a second sample barcode and Illumina TruSeq adapters were introduced in the second step. Sequencing of libraries was performed on an Illumina NovaSeq with 2 x 150 bp paired-end reads. Per the source publication's procedure: With migec v1.2.7, reads were demultiplexed and then collapsed into UMI-guided consensus sequences. With mixcr v2.1.11, UMI consensuses were aligned to TRA and TRB V and J templates and assembled into clonotypes. A clonotype was counted as expanded or contracted only when both edgeR and NoisET called the clonotype significant, with the noise models trained on biological replicates. edgeR calls used a false discovery rate-adjusted p below 0.01 and a log2 fold-change threshold of 1. As an exploratory analysis of dynamics, PCA with hierarchical clustering was applied to max-normalized trajectories of the 1000 most abundant clonotypes. Separately sequenced CD4+ and CD8+ repertoires were used to assign a CD4 or CD8 phenotype to each responding clone. Through fastp at Q25 and MiXCR, TCRdb rebuilt clones from the public reads, retaining in-frame beta chains. Here each entry gathers all rows of one CDR3 protein and keeps the most common genes and DNA. TCRdb's processing, not the authors', yielded these V and J calls. Here the sample has about 610,000 distinct CDR3 sequences; roughly a sixth occur a single time. The ten largest account for about 8.6% of the sample.

In this sample, this clonotype turned up a few times. Its antigen is currently not known. No much larger clonotype is one base removed from it; base qualities were not supplied. The investigation overall reported the following: Only two mild cases were covered by the study, and larger cohorts that include severe cases with pre-infection samples were considered necessary. The detection of some responding clones in pre-infection memory suggests that pre-existing cross-reactive memory T cells joined the SARS-CoV-2 response. SARS-CoV-2 specificity was not confirmed for the second-wave clones peaking on day 37. Contracting CD4+ clones appeared mostly in the CM and EM memory subsets, whereas CD8+ clones were enriched in EMRA. From day 15 to 85, contracting clones showed balanced CD4/CD8 phenotypes, whereas a second wave of clones that expanded from day 15 to 37 leaned towards CD4+.

Sequenced sample: PBMCs or a T cell subset sorted from them (not recorded which). The rearrangement joined TRBV19 to TRBJ1-5, with 7 middle bases fitting TRBD1. The sequence was collected from an adult woman who had mild COVID-19 (a few samples of this study predate the infection). The sample titles of this study are shuffled in the database, so cell type and time point are left out; the donor was told from shared clones. The CDR3 region has the sequence CASSIAGQVLNQPQHF. The DNA sequence reads TGTGCCAGTAGTATAGCCGGACAGGTTTTAAATCAGCCCCAGCATTTT.